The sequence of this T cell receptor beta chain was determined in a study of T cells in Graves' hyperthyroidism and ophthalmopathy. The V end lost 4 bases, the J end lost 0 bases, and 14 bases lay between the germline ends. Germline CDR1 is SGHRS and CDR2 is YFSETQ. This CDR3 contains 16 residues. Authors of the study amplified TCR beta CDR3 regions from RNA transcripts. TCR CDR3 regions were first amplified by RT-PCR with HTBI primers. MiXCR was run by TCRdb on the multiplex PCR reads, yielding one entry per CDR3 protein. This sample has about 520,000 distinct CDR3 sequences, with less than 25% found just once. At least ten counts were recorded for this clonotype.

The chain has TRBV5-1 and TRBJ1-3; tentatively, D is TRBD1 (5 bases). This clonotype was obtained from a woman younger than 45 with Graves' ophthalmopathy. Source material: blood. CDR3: CASSGETGFSGNTIYF. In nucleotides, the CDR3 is TGCGCCAGCAGCGGCGAAACAGGCTTCTCTGGAAACACCATATATTTT.